This T cell receptor (beta chain) was sequenced for a study of regulatory T cells in long-lasting Graves disease. Study-level results: Public clonotype sharing was higher in persistent than newly diagnosed patients. Thyroid tissue went unexamined; only peripheral blood was analyzed.

Stated time point: persistent/refractory GD, antithyroid drugs over 5 years with positive TRAb. Preparation of the TCR library used RNA extracted from PBMCs. This clonotype was detected ten times or more. What it binds is unknown. Through Arm-PCR of CDR3 regions and iRepertoire HTBI primers, TCR beta libraries were built. Per the original data handling: Some 60 TRBV and about 15 TRBJ segments were identified across samples. A single record per CDR3 protein comes from TCRdb applying MiXCR to the multiplex PCR reads. The authors' filters were not applied to this entry. The sample holds about 400,000 distinct CDR3 sequences, about 20% seen once. V lost 1 base and J lost 6; bases outside the gene matches: 10. CDR3 length equals 16 residues. Germline lookup yields CDR1 SGHTA and CDR2 FQGNSA.

V gene TRBV7-2 combines with J gene TRBJ2-7; TRBD1 matches 9 bases. The sequencing used peripheral blood mononuclear cells (PBMCs), collected when the disease was refractory, from a patient treated with antithyroid drugs. This clonotype was sampled from a female donor with Graves disease. The DNA of the CDR3 is TGTGCCAGCAGCTTAGGAGCGTCGGGGACAGGGCGCGAGCAGTACTTC. This sequence encodes CASSLGASGTGREQYF.